One TCR beta chain is described in this entry. The antigen is undetermined. The source of the sample is a study of T cells after yellow fever vaccination. Overall study findings and caveats: The booster response re-showed most primary clones: around 96% CD4, approximately 90% CD8.

TCRdb itself ran the 5' RACE reads through MiXCR, one entry per CDR3 protein. This table has 500,000 to 650,000 distinct CDR3 sequences, approximately 13% appearing once. V dropped 5 bases and J dropped 6; count of bases not matched to a gene: 12. The CDR3 extends over 16 amino acids. Germline loops: CDR1 DFQATT, CDR2 SNEGSKA (reference sequence). The clonotype originates from a man aged 25-45 years who received the YFV17D yellow fever vaccine. Source: PBMCs, taken on the day of the yellow fever booster vaccination. The chain carries TRBV20-1 and TRBJ2-1, with 11 bases matching TRBD2. The CDR3 nucleotides are TGCAGTGCTCCTCTGCGACTAGCGGGATTTTCCAATGAGCAGTTCTTC. Translation gives CSAPLRLAGFSNEQFF.